These T cell receptor beta chains were read from a single sample in a study of spatial heterogeneity in lung cancer. MiXCR, applied by TCRdb to the 5' RACE reads, yields one record per CDR3 protein. The sample lists about 5,000 distinct CDR3 sequences, around 12% occurring once. Source: lung tumor tissue, taken at surgery. Source of these receptors: a female donor with early-stage non-small cell lung cancer. CDR3s include the opening cysteine and the closing phenylalanine or tryptophan. Each record gives: CDR3 protein, CDR3 DNA, J gene, V gene, CDR3 length, D gene, clone size. The D gene is left open where the match is weak. Size tells how often a clone was seen (once, few, many) or the class of an expanded clone, and some rows leave it out.

CDR3 protein: CASSRQKRVEAFF; CDR3 DNA: TGTGCCAGCAGTCGACAGAAAAGAGTTGAAGCTTTCTTT; J gene: TRBJ1-1; V gene: TRBV6-2/TRBV6-3; CDR3 length: 13; D gene: -; clone size: medium-sized
CDR3 protein: CASRGAYEQYF; CDR3 DNA: TGTGCCAGCAGGGGGGCCTACGAGCAGTACTTC; J gene: TRBJ2-7; V gene: TRBV2; CDR3 length: 11; D gene: -; clone size: medium-sized
CDR3 protein: CASSLAWGGSYEQYF; CDR3 DNA: TGTGCCAGCAGCTTAGCGTGGGGGGGTTCCTACGAGCAGTACTTC; J gene: TRBJ2-7; V gene: TRBV11-1; CDR3 length: 15; D gene: TRBD2; clone size: -
CDR3 protein: CASSDNRAGGVDEQFF; CDR3 DNA: TGTGCCAGCAGTGATAATAGGGCAGGGGGCGTTGATGAGCAGTTCTTC; J gene: TRBJ2-1; V gene: TRBV2; CDR3 length: 16; D gene: TRBD1; clone size: medium-sized
CDR3 protein: CASSSSSGGTGELFF; CDR3 DNA: TGTGCCAGCAGTTCCTCGAGCGGGGGTACCGGGGAGCTGTTTTTT; J gene: TRBJ2-2; V gene: TRBV6-6; CDR3 length: 15; D gene: TRBD2; clone size: -
CDR3 protein: CASSASFSGYEQYF; CDR3 DNA: TGTGCCAGCAGCGCTTCCTTCTCGGGGTACGAGCAGTACTTC; J gene: TRBJ2-7; V gene: TRBV6-1; CDR3 length: 14; D gene: -; clone size: many
CDR3 protein: CASGLVPPGVYGYTF; CDR3 DNA: TGTGCTAGTGGTTTGGTACCCCCGGGGGTATATGGCTACACCTTC; J gene: TRBJ1-2; V gene: TRBV12-5; CDR3 length: 15; D gene: -; clone size: -
CDR3 protein: CASSPRLAGDHEQFF; CDR3 DNA: TGTGCCAGCAGCCCGCGACTAGCGGGGGACCATGAGCAGTTCTTC; J gene: TRBJ2-1; V gene: TRBV11-2; CDR3 length: 15; D gene: TRBD2; clone size: many
CDR3 protein: CASRGKSGTDTQYF; CDR3 DNA: TGCGCCAGCAGGGGGAAGAGCGGTACAGATACGCAGTATTTT; J gene: TRBJ2-3; V gene: TRBV5-1; CDR3 length: 14; D gene: -; clone size: few
CDR3 protein: CSVATGKGQPQHF; CDR3 DNA: TGCAGCGTAGCGACAGGGAAGGGTCAGCCCCAGCATTTT; J gene: TRBJ1-5; V gene: TRBV29-1; CDR3 length: 13; D gene: TRBD1; clone size: large
CDR3 protein: CASSWQGAIYEQYF; CDR3 DNA: TGCGCCAGCAGCTGGCAGGGGGCAATCTACGAGCAGTACTTC; J gene: TRBJ2-7; V gene: TRBV5-1; CDR3 length: 14; D gene: TRBD1; clone size: large
CDR3 protein: CASSVTGRVYGYTF; CDR3 DNA: TGTGCCAGCAGCGTAACAGGGCGAGTCTATGGCTACACCTTC; J gene: TRBJ1-2; V gene: TRBV12-3/TRBV12-4; CDR3 length: 14; D gene: -; clone size: medium-sized
CDR3 protein: CASNREVTDTQYF; CDR3 DNA: TGTGCCAGTAACAGGGAGGTCACAGATACGCAGTATTTT; J gene: TRBJ2-3; V gene: TRBV6-1; CDR3 length: 13; D gene: -; clone size: medium-sized